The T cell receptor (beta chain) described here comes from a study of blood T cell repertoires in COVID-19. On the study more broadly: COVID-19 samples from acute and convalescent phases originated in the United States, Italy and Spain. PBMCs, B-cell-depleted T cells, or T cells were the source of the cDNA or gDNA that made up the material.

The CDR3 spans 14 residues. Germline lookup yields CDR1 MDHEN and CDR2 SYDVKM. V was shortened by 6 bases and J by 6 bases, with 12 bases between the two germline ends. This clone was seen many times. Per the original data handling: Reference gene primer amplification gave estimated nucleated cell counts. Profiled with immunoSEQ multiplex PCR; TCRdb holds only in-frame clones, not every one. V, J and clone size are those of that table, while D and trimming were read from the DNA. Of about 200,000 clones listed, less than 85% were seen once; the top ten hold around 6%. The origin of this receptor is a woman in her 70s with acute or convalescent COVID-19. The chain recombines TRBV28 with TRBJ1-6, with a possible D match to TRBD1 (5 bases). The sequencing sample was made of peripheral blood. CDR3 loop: CASSVGGGNSPLHF. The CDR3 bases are TGTGCCAGCAGCGTGGGGGGAGGTAATTCACCCCTCCACTTT.